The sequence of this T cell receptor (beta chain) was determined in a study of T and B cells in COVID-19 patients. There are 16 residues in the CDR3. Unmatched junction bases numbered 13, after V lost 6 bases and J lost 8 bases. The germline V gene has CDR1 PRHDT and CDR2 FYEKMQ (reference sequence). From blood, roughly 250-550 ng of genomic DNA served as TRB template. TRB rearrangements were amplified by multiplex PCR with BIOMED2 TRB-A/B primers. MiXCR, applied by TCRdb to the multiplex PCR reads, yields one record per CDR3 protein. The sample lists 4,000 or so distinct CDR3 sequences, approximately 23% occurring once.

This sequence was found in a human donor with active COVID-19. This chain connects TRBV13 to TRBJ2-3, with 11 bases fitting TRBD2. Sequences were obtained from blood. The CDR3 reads CASSDKLAGVRGTQYF. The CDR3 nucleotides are TGTGCCAGCAGTGACAAACTAGCGGGGGTCCGTGGTACGCAGTATTTT.